Listed below are T cell receptor beta chains from one sample, sequenced in a study of cytomegalovirus exposure and HLA in healthy donors. TCRdb's copy holds only in-frame clones and misses some; the assay was immunoSEQ multiplex PCR. The sample shows some 110,000 clones, roughly 82% of them seen only once. The sequencing sample was made of PBMCs. These receptors all stem from a woman between 40 and 55 years old in good health and CMV-seropositive. The CDR3 runs from the conserved cysteine through the conserved F or W. D genes are given only for firm matches. Rows give clone size only sometimes, using once, few, many, or a class for an expanded clone.

CASSEGRTSGRSETQYF | TGTGCCAGCAGTGAAGGAAGGACTAGCGGGAGATCAGAGACCCAGTACTTC | TRBV6-1 | TRBD2 | few | TRBJ2-5
CASSPDRGNQPQHF | TGTGCCAGCAGTCCGGACAGGGGGAATCAGCCCCAGCATTTT | TRBV2 | TRBD1 | few | TRBJ1-5
CAWSPIAGRHNEQFF | TGTGCCTGGAGTCCCATAGCGGGACGTCACAATGAGCAGTTCTTC | TRBV30 | TRBD2 | - | TRBJ2-1
CASSRGQGNHGYTF | TGTGCCAGCAGCCGTGGACAGGGGAACCATGGCTACACCTTC | TRBV7-9 | TRBD1 | - | TRBJ1-2
CASSLVGEQFF | TGTGCCAGCAGTTTGGTCGGGGAGCAGTTCTTC | TRBV28 | - | - | TRBJ2-1
CASSQRRGANTGELFF | TGCGCCAGCAGCCAACGGCGGGGGGCGAACACCGGGGAGCTGTTTTTT | TRBV4-1 | TRBD2 | - | TRBJ2-2
CASSLRPSGRGPNNEQFF | TGTGCCAGCAGTTTAAGGCCCAGCGGGAGGGGACCTAACAATGAGCAGTTCTTC | TRBV27 | TRBD2 | few | TRBJ2-1
CASSLGGPLSTDTQYF | TGTGCCAGCAGTTTAGGAGGGCCGCTTAGCACAGATACGCAGTATTTT | TRBV27 | - | - | TRBJ2-3
CASSLLTSLDKQYF | TGTGCCAGCAGCTTACTAACGTCCCTGGACAAGCAGTACTTC | TRBV7-9 | - | - | TRBJ2-7
CASSWDSNTEAFF | TGTGCCAGCAGTTGGGACAGTAACACTGAAGCTTTCTTT | TRBV27 | TRBD1 | - | TRBJ1-1
CASSPPGDIPEAFF | TGTGCCAGCAGCCCACCCGGGGATATTCCTGAAGCTTTCTTT | TRBV4-2 | - | - | TRBJ1-1
CASRGIAPPDTQYF | TGTGCCAGCAGGGGGATAGCGCCCCCAGATACGCAGTATTTT | TRBV2 | - | - | TRBJ2-3
CASSSGREQYF | TGTGCCAGCAGTAGCGGGAGGGAGCAGTACTTC | TRBV6-5 | TRBD2 | - | TRBJ2-7
CASSPGGTANSPLHF | TGCGCCAGCAGCCCGGGAGGGACGGCTAATTCACCCCTCCACTTT | TRBV5-1 | - | - | TRBJ1-6
CASSTRTSGSGEQFF | TGTGCCAGCAGCACCCGGACTAGCGGGAGCGGCGAGCAGTTCTTC | TRBV7-6 | TRBD2 | - | TRBJ2-1